The 9 T cell receptor beta chains in this list originate from one sample, sequenced in a study of OX40 agonist ivuxolimab in advanced cancers. Generated by immunoSEQ multiplex PCR, the TCRdb table keeps only in-frame clones and is missing some. The sample records tens of thousands of clones, about 94% being singletons. This specimen was CD4+ or CD8+ T cells sorted from blood, taken in a trial of the OX40 agonist ivuxolimab. The receptors were gathered from an adult with an advanced solid tumor such as melanoma, head and neck, liver or kidney cancer.

The chain couples TRBV7-2 to TRBJ2-1; 12 nucleotides line up with TRBD2. In germline, CDR1 is SGHTA, CDR2 FQGNSA. The CDR3 covers 15 residues. Trimming cost V 4 bases and J 3 bases; bases outside gene matches: 1. The CDR3 loop is CASSSSGGVYNEQFF. CDR3 sequence (DNA): TGTGCCAGCAGCTCTAGCGGGGGGGTCTACAATGAGCAGTTCTTC.

The chain carries TRBV19 and TRBJ1-1; D perhaps matches TRBD1 (5 bases). The CDR3 covers 15 residues. Germline CDR1 LNHDA, CDR2 SQIVND (reference sequence). Trimming pared 9 bases from V and 6 bases from J, leaving 23 bases between. The CDR3 region has the DNA TGTGCCAGCTTACTTCAGGGTCCCATGAGGGCTGAAGCTTTCTTT. Protein sequence: CASLLQGPMRAEAFF.

The chain couples TRBV30 to TRBJ1-5; a weak D match, TRBD1 (5 bases). The CDR3 consists of 15 residues. Deletions cut 4 bases from V and 1 base from J, with 14 bases between. CDR1 and CDR2 from the germline V gene are GTSNPN and SVGIG (reference sequence). The CDR3 nucleotides read TGTGCCTGGACAATTGGGACCTCAAGCAATCAGCCCCAGCATTTT. Translating it yields CAWTIGTSSNQPQHF.

CDR3 residues: CASTGIWTGELFF. The CDR3 nucleotides read TGTGCCAGTACAGGGATCTGGACCGGGGAGCTGTTTTTT. The chain employs TRBV19 and TRBJ2-2, with D possibly matching TRBD1 (5 bases). The CDR3 runs to 13 residues. Germline assignment: CDR1 LNHDA and CDR2 SQIVND (reference sequence). With 7 bases removed from V and 5 bases from J, the gap between germline ends came to 11 bases.

The chain carries TRBV11-1 and TRBJ2-2; tentative D call: TRBD2 (6 bases). In germline, CDR1 is SGHAT, CDR2 FQDESV (reference sequence). There are 14 residues in the CDR3. Deletions cut 2 bases from V and 7 bases from J, with 11 bases between. The CDR3 loop is CASSLIWGVGELFF. In DNA, the CDR3 is TGTGCCAGCAGCTTAATATGGGGGGTCGGGGAGCTGTTTTTT.

This sequence joins TRBV14 and TRBJ2-1; D is unresolved. The V gene lost 2 bases and the J gene lost 6 bases, with 14 bases spanning the gap. Germline CDR1 is SGHDN and CDR2 is FVKESK. The CDR3 is 15 residues long. CDR3 sequence reads: CASSQNQDPINEQFF. CDR3 in DNA: TGTGCCAGCAGCCAAAACCAGGATCCCATCAATGAGCAGTTCTTC. The whole variable domain, filled in from reference TRBV14 and TRBJ2-1, reads EAGVTQFPSHSVIEKGQTVTLRCDPISGHDNLYWYRRVMGKEIKFLLHFVKESKQDESGMPNNRFLAERTGGTYSTLKVQPAELEDSGVYFCASSQNQDPINEQFFGPGTRLTVL.

This clone occurred once. This chain joins TRBV5-4 and TRBJ2-3, with unresolved D. Trimming took off 4 bases at V and 3 bases at J, with 6 bases between the two ends. Germline lookup yields CDR1 SGHNT and CDR2 YYREEE (reference sequence). The length of the CDR3 is 12 residues. CDR3 amino acids: CASSQITDTQYF. The CDR3 coding sequence is TGTGCCAGCAGCCAGATAACAGATACGCAGTATTTT.

This chain connects TRBV7-8 to TRBJ2-7; 7 bases fit TRBD2. The CDR3 length is 15 residues. Germline V gives CDR1 SGHVS, CDR2 FQNEAQ. Losses at the gene ends were 6 bases for V and 4 bases for J; bases not matched to a gene: 12. The CDR3 here is CASRVTGTNGYEQYF. Here the CDR3 DNA reads TGTGCCAGCAGGGTTACCGGGACTAATGGGTACGAGCAGTACTTC.

This clone was seen only a few times. This chain uses TRBV27 with TRBJ1-5; D gene ambiguous. V lost 2 bases to trimming and J lost 7 bases, with 9 bases between them. The CDR3 runs to 13 residues. The germline V gene encodes CDR1 MNHEY and CDR2 SMNVEV (reference sequence). CDR3: CASSLAGPQPQHF. The CDR3 coding sequence is TGTGCCAGCAGTTTAGCGGGTCCGCAGCCCCAGCATTTT.